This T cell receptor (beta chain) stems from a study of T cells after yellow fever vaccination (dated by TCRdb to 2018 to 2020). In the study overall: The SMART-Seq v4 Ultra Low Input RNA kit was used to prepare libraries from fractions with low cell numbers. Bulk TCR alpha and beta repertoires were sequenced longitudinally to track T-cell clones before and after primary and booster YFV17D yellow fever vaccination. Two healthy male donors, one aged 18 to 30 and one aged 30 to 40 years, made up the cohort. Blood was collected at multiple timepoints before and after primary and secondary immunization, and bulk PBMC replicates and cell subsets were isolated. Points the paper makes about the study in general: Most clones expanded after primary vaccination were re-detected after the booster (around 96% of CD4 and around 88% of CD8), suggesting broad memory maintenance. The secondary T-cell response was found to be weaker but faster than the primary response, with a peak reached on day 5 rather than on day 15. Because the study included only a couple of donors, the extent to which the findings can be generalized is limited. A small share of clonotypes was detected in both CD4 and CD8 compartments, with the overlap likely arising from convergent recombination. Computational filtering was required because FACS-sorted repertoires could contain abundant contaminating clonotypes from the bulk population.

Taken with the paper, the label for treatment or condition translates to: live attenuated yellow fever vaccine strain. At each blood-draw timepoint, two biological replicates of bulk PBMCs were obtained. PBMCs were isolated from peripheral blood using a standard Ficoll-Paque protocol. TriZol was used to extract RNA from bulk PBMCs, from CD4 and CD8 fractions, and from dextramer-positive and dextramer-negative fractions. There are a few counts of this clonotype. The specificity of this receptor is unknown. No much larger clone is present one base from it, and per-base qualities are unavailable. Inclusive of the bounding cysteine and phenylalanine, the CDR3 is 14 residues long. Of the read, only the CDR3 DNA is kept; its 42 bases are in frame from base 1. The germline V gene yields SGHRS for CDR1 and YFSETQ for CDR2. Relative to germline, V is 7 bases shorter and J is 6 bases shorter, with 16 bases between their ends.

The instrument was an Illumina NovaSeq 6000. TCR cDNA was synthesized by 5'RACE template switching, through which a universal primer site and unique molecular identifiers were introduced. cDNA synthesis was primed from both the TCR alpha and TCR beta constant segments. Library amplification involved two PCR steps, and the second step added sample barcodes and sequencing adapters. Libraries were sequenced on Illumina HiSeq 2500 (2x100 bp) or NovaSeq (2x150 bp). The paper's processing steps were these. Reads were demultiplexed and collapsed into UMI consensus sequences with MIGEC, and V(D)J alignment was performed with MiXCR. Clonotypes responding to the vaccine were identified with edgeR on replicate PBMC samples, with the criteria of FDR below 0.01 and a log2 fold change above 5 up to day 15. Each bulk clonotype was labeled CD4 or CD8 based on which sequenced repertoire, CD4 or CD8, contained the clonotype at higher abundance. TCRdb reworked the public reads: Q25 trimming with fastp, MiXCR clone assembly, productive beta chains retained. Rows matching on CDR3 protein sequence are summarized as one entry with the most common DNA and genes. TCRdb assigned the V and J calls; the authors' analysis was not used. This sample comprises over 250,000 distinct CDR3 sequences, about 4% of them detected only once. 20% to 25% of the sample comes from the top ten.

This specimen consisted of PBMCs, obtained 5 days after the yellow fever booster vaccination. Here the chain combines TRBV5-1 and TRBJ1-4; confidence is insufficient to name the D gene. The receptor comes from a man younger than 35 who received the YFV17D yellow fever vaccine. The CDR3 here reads CASSPGEVDEKLFF. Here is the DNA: TGCGCCAGCTCACCGGGTGAGGTGGATGAAAAACTGTTTTTT.